The 20 T cell receptor beta chains listed next were all sequenced from one sample in a study of T cells expressing NK-cell markers. TCRdb re-called the 5' RACE reads, yielding one record per CDR3 amino acid sequence without DNA. This listing includes roughly 8,100 distinct CDR3 sequences. The source material was blood T cells: a sorted CD56 or NKG2C T cell subset, CD4+ or CD8+ T cells, or bulk PBMC T cells (not recorded which). Receptor source: a man aged 18 to 35 in good health.

The V call is TRBV2, the J call TRBJ2-6; TCRdb proposes TRBD2, but this gene call is untestable without DNA. The CDR3 extends over 15 amino acids. The germline gives CDR1 SNHLY, CDR2 FYNNEI. The CDR3 loop reads CASRLGGAGANVLTF.

This chain joins TRBV6-4 and TRBJ2-6; TCRdb's assignment of TRBD2 cannot be checked, as there is no DNA. This CDR3 region has 20 residues. Germline CDR1 reads MRHNA; CDR2 reads SNTAGT. CDR3 sequence reads: CASSDRGRASGGSGANVLTF.

Frequency places this clonotype as medium-sized. The genes are TRBV20-1 and TRBJ2-2; the TCRdb call, TRBD2, lacks DNA for checking. Germline loops: CDR1 DFQATT, CDR2 SNEGSKA (reference sequence). This CDR3 comprises 14 residues. The CDR3 spells CSAGLAGNTGELFF.

The chain couples TRBV6-4 to TRBJ2-1; the TCRdb call, TRBD2, lacks DNA for checking. Germline V gives CDR1 MRHNA, CDR2 SNTAGT. This CDR3 has 16 residues. CDR3 sequence reads: CASSDSAGGPYNEQFF.

This clonotype shows up as medium-sized by frequency. V usage is TRBV20-1 and J usage is TRBJ2-1; as DNA is missing, the TRBD2 call by TCRdb cannot be tested. The V gene's germline CDR1 is DFQATT and CDR2 SNEGSKA (reference sequence). The CDR3 has 15 amino acids. CDR3 residues: CSARVWTSDNNEQFF.

Considering frequency, this clonotype is medium-sized. V and J are TRBV30 and TRBJ2-1; TCRdb's D gene call, TRBD1, goes unchecked for lack of DNA. CDR3 size: 14 residues. Germline loops: CDR1 GTSNPN, CDR2 SVGIG (reference sequence). This CDR3 reads CASNRDWDYNEQFF.

The chain is built from TRBV5-1 and TRBJ2-5; TCRdb designates TRBD2, a call that cannot be tested without DNA. This CDR3 has 15 amino acids. Looked up from germline, CDR1 is SGHRS and CDR2 is YFSETQ. The CDR3 spells CASSSGGAGEETQYF. The complete variable domain, with remaining parts taken from reference TRBV5-1 and TRBJ2-5, reads KAGVTQTPRYLIKTRGQQVTLSCSPISGHRSVSWYQQTPGQGLQFLFEYFSETQRNKGNFPGRFSGRQFSNSRSEMNVSTLELGDSALYLCASSSGGAGEETQYFGPGTRLLVL.

J is TRBJ1-4 and V is TRBV23-1. TRBV23-1 is noted as an ORF with a role that remains uncertain. The CDR3 spans 11 residues. CDR3 in amino acids: CASSRGPNCFF.

This clonotype shows up as medium-sized by frequency. The rearrangement uses TRBV5-1 and TRBJ2-6. The CDR3 is 16 amino acids. Germline V CDR1 and CDR2: SGHRS, YFSETQ. The CDR3 loop reads CASSWSGTSGANVLTF. Filled out from reference TRBV5-1 and TRBJ2-6, the complete variable domain reads KAGVTQTPRYLIKTRGQQVTLSCSPISGHRSVSWYQQTPGQGLQFLFEYFSETQRNKGNFPGRFSGRQFSNSRSEMNVSTLELGDSALYLCASSWSGTSGANVLTFGAGSRLTVL.

This clonotype counts as medium-sized (0.01 to 0.1%) by frequency. The chain is built from TRBV27 and TRBJ1-3; TCRdb calls TRBD1, which cannot be checked without DNA. Germline V gene lookup returns CDR1 MNHEY and CDR2 SMNVEV (reference sequence). The CDR3 spans 15 residues. This chain's CDR3 is CASSLMGGSGNTIYF.

V is TRBV15 and J is TRBJ2-5; TCRdb reports TRBD2, a call that lacks DNA to check it against. CDR1 LNHNV and CDR2 YYDKDF come from the germline V gene (reference sequence). The CDR3 spans 14 residues. The CDR3 sequence: CATSRDNGGETQYF.

The chain uses TRBV6-5 and TRBJ1-2; TCRdb lists TRBD1, though no DNA is available to test this call. This CDR3 contains 12 residues. Per the germline V gene, CDR1 is MNHEY and CDR2 is SVGAGI. CDR3: CASRNSGAGYTF.

The V and J genes are TRBV18 and TRBJ2-2. CDR1 is KGHSH, CDR2 LQKENI, per germline. The CDR3 has 14 residues. The CDR3 spells CASSPRQNNRELFF.

The rearrangement links TRBV5-6 to TRBJ2-7. The V gene's germline CDR1 is SGHDT and CDR2 YYEEEE. This CDR3 region has 13 residues. The CDR3 sequence: CASSPVGIYEQYF.

By frequency, this clonotype registers medium-sized. This chain connects TRBV5-1 to TRBJ2-2; TCRdb names TRBD2, which stays unverified in the absence of DNA. This CDR3 contains 15 residues. Germline CDR1 reads SGHRS; CDR2 reads YFSETQ. CDR3 sequence: CASSSGTPNTGELFF. Using reference TRBV5-1 and TRBJ2-2 for the parts outside the CDR3, the full variable domain is KAGVTQTPRYLIKTRGQQVTLSCSPISGHRSVSWYQQTPGQGLQFLFEYFSETQRNKGNFPGRFSGRQFSNSRSEMNVSTLELGDSALYLCASSSGTPNTGELFFGEGSRLTVL.

Measured by frequency, this clonotype is medium-sized. V usage is TRBV3-1 and J usage is TRBJ2-1; absent DNA, TCRdb's TRBD2 call cannot be checked. The CDR3 consists of 15 residues. Germline CDR1 LGHDT, CDR2 YNNKEL (reference sequence). CDR3 sequence: CASSQGTSGNDEQFF.

By frequency, this clonotype is medium-sized (0.01 to 0.1%). J is TRBJ1-5 and V is TRBV6-1. CDR1 and CDR2 from the germline V gene are MNHNS and SASEGT. This CDR3 comprises 13 residues. The CDR3 region is CASSEGRNQPQHF.

The J gene is TRBJ2-1, the V gene TRBV7-8. CDR1 and CDR2 (germline): SGHVS, FQNEAQ. The CDR3 has 14 residues. CDR3 in amino acids: CASSTGPVPDEQFF. The whole variable domain, remainder taken from reference TRBV7-8 and TRBJ2-1, is GAGVSQSPRYKVAKRGQDVALRCDPISGHVSLFWYQQALGQGPEFLTYFQNEAQLDKSGLPSDRFFAERPEGSVSTLKIQRTQQEDSAVYLCASSTGPVPDEQFFGPGTRLTVL.

This clonotype is called medium-sized (0.01 to 0.1%) based on its frequency. This chain links TRBV20-1 with TRBJ2-1. The germline V gene has CDR1 DFQATT and CDR2 SNEGSKA (reference sequence). The CDR3 has 13 residues. CDR3 region: CSVDQDDYNEQFF.

The rearrangement uses TRBV9 and TRBJ1-1; lacking DNA, the TRBD1 call made by TCRdb goes unchecked. In germline, CDR1 is SGDLS, CDR2 YYNGEE. This CDR3 comprises 13 residues. CDR3 amino acids: CASSVDRGTEAFF.